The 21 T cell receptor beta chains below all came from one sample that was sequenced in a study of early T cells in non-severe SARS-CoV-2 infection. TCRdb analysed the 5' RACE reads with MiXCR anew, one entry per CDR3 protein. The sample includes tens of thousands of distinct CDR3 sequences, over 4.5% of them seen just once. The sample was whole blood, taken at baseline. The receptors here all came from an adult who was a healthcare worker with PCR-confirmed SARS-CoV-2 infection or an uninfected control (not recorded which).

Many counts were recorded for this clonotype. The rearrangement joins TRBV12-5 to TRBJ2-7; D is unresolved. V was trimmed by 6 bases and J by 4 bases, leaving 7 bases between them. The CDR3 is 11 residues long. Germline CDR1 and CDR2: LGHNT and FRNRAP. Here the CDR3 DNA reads TGTGCTAGTGGACCTGAGTACGAGCAGTACTTC. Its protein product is CASGPEYEQYF.

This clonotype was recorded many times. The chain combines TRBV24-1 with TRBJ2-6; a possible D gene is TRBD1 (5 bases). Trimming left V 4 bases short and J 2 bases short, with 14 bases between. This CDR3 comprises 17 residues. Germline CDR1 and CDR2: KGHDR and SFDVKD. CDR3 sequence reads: CATSESDKFAGANVLTF. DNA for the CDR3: TGTGCCACCAGTGAATCGGACAAATTCGCTGGGGCCAACGTCCTGACTTTC.

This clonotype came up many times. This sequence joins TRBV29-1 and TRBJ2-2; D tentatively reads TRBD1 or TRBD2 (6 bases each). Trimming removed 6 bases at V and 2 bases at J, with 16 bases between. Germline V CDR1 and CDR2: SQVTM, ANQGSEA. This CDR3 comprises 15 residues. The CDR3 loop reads CSVLRGGLNTGELFF. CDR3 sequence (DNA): TGCAGCGTGTTGAGAGGGGGGCTAAACACCGGGGAGCTGTTTTTT.

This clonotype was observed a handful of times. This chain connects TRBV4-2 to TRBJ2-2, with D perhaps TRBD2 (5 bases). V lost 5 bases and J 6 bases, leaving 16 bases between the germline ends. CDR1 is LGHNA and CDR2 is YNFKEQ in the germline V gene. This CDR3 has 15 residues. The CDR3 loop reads CASSKIEGFAGELFF. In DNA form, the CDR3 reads TGTGCCAGCAGCAAAATAGAGGGATTCGCCGGGGAGCTGTTTTTT.

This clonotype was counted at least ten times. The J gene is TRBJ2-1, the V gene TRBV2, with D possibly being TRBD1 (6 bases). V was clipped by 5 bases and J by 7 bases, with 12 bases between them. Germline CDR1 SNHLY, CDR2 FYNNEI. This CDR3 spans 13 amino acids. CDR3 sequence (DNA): TGTGCCAGCAGTCGGCCAGGGACAAATGAGCAGTTCTTC. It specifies CASSRPGTNEQFF.

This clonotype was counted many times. The CDR3 region has the DNA TGCGCCAGCAGCTTGGGTCCGAACCAAGAGACCCAGTACTTC. It codes for CASSLGPNQETQYF. The chain recombines TRBV5-1 with TRBJ2-5, with unresolved D. V shed 0 bases and J shed 0 bases, with 6 bases lying between them. The CDR3 length is 14 residues. CDR1 SGHRS and CDR2 YFSETQ come from the germline V gene.

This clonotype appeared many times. CDR3 region: CSAGPVGGYEQYF. In DNA, the CDR3 is TGCAGTGCTGGTCCCGTTGGGGGCTACGAGCAGTACTTC. The chain employs TRBV20-1 and TRBJ2-7; D is perhaps TRBD1 or TRBD2 (5 bases each). Germline CDR1 DFQATT, CDR2 SNEGSKA (reference sequence). Trimming took off 5 bases at V and 3 bases at J, with 14 bases between the two ends. The length of the CDR3 is 13 residues.

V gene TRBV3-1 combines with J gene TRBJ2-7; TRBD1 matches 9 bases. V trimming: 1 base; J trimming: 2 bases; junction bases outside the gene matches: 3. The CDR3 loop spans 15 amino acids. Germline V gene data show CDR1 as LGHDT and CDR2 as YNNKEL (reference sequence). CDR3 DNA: TGTGCCAGCAGCCAAGGTGGACAGGGGCCCTACGAGCAGTACTTC. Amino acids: CASSQGGQGPYEQYF.

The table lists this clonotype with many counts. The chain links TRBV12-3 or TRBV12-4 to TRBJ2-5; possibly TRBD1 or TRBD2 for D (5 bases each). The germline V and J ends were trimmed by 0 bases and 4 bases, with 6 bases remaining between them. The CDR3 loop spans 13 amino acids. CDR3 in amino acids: CASSLAGTETQYF. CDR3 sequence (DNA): TGTGCCAGCAGTTTAGCGGGGACAGAGACCCAGTACTTC.

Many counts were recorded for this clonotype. The CDR3 sequence: CASSGQGDYGYTF. CDR3 in DNA: TGTGCCAGTAGCGGGCAGGGCGACTATGGCTACACCTTC. This chain connects TRBV19 to TRBJ1-2, with D tentatively TRBD1 (5 bases). The CDR3 runs to 13 residues. Trimming removed 6 bases at V and 3 bases at J, with 11 bases between. Germline CDR1 is LNHDA and CDR2 is SQIVND (reference sequence).

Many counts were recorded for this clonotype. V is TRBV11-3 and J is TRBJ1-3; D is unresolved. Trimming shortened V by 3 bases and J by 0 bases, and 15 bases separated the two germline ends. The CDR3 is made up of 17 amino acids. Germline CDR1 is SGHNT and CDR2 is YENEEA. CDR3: CASSFQTARTSGNTIYF. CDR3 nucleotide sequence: TGTGCCAGCAGCTTCCAAACTGCCAGAACCTCTGGAAACACCATATATTTT.

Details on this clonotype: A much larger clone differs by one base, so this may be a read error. This CDR3 reads CVSTSDRGETQYF. In nucleotides, the CDR3 is TGTGTCAGCACCTCGGACAGGGGCGAGACCCAGTACTTC. The rearrangement links TRBV6-5 to TRBJ2-5; 9 bases agree with TRBD1. This CDR3 region has 13 residues. CDR1 and CDR2 from the germline V gene are MNHEY and SVGAGI.

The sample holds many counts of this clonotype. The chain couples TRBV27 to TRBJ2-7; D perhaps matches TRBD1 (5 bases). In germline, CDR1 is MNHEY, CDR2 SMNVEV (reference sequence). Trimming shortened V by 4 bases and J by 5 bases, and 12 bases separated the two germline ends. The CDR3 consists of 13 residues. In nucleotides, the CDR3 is TGTGCCAGCAGTTCTGGCAGGGTACACGAGCAGTACTTC. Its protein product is CASSSGRVHEQYF.

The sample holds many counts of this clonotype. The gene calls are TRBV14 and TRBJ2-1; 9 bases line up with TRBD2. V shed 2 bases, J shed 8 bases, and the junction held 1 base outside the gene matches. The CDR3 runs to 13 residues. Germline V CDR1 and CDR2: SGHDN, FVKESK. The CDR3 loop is CASSQRLADEQFF. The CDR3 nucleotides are TGTGCCAGCAGCCAAAGACTAGCGGATGAGCAGTTCTTC. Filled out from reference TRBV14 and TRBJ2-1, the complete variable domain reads EAGVTQFPSHSVIEKGQTVTLRCDPISGHDNLYWYRRVMGKEIKFLLHFVKESKQDESGMPNNRFLAERTGGTYSTLKVQPAELEDSGVYFCASSQRLADEQFFGPGTRLTVL.

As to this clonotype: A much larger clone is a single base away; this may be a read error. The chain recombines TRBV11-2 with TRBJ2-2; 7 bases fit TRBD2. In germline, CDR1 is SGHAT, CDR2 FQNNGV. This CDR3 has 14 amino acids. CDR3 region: CTSSPQGGTGELFF. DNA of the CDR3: TGTACCAGCAGCCCTCAGGGAGGGACCGGGGAGCTGTTTTTT.

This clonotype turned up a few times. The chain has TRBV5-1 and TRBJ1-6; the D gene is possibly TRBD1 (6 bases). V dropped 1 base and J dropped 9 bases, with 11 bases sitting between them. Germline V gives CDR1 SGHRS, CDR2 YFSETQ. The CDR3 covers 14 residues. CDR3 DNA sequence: TGCGCCAGCAGCTTGCCAGGGGTGGGTTCACCCCTCCACTTT. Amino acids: CASSLPGVGSPLHF.

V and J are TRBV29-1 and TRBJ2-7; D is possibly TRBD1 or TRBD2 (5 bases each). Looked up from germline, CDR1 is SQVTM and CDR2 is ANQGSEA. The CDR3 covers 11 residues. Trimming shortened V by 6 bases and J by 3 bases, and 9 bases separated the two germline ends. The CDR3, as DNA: TGCAGCGTGGGGACGCTCTACGAGCAGTACTTC. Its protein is CSVGTLYEQYF.

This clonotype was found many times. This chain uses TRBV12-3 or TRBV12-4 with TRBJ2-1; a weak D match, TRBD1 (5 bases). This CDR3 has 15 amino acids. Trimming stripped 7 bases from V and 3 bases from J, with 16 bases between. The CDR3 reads CASTSGPGFYNEQFF. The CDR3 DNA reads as TGTGCCAGCACCTCAGGGCCAGGGTTCTACAATGAGCAGTTCTTC.

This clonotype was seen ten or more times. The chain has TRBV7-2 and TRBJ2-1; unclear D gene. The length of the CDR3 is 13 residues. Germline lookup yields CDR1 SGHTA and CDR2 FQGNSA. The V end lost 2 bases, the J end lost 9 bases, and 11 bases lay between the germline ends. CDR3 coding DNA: TGTGCCAGCAGCTTAAGTCTCATCCCTGAGCAGTTCTTC. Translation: CASSLSLIPEQFF.

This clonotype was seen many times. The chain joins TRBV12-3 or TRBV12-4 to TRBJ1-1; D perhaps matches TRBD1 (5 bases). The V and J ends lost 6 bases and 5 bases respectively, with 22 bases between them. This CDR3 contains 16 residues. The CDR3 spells CASRRYRDPQHTEAFF. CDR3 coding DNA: TGTGCCAGCAGGAGGTATAGGGACCCCCAGCATACTGAAGCTTTCTTT.

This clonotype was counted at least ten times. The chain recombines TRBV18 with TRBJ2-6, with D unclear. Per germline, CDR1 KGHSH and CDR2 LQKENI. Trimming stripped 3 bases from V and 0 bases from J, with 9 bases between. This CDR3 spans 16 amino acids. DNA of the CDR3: TGTGCCAGCTCACCCACTTGGGCCTCTGGGGCCAACGTCCTGACTTTC. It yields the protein CASSPTWASGANVLTF.